This T cell receptor beta chain emerged from a study of CD8+CD57+ T cells in acquired aplastic anemia. This clonotype showed up many times. CDR3 and TCR beta VDJ profiling relied on a genomic DNA template. TCRdb called the reads again in MiXCR, with one record for every CDR3 protein. The data contain 150,000 to 200,000 distinct CDR3 sequences, roughly 48% of them seen just once; the ten biggest clones take up under 1.2%. Specimen: sorted CD4+, CD8+, or CD8+CD57+ T cells (not recorded which) from PBMCs. The sequence was collected from a human donor in good health.

Here the CDR3 reads CAGTGGAVFGYTF. The DNA of the CDR3 is TGTGCCGGAACAGGGGGCGCGGTGTTTGGCTACACCTTC. The gene calls are TRBV2 and TRBJ1-2; 9 bases map to TRBD1. The CDR3 is 13 residues long. Germline values: CDR1 SNHLY, CDR2 FYNNEI. V lost 11 bases, J lost 7 bases, and 11 bases stayed unmatched.